One sample yielded the 5 T cell receptor beta chains listed below, sequenced in a study of HIV-infected patients and healthy controls. Alpha and beta constant-region primers primed reverse transcription of 400 to 650 ng RNA. Using multiplexing indices, alpha and beta chain libraries were generated apart by chain-specific third strand synthesis. TCRdb analysed the 5' RACE reads with MiXCR anew, one entry per CDR3 protein. The profile shows fewer than 20,000 distinct CDR3 sequences, 8.5% of them singletons. Roughly three months, about 14 weeks, into antiretroviral therapy, follow-up blood was collected. No cell fractionation was done, so the repertoire covers all unsorted peripheral blood T cells. The material was blood, obtained during antiretroviral therapy. The receptors derive from an adult with HIV infection.

This chain connects TRBV30 to TRBJ2-2, with D perhaps TRBD1 or TRBD2 (5 bases each). The CDR3 runs to 13 residues. Trimming shortened V by 4 bases and J by 6 bases, and 12 bases separated the two germline ends. CDR1 and CDR2 (germline): GTSNPN, SVGIG (reference sequence). The CDR3 sequence is CAWKWGTSGELFF. For the CDR3, the DNA is TGTGCCTGGAAGTGGGGGACGTCCGGGGAGCTGTTTTTT.

This clonotype has only a few counts. CDR3 sequence reads: CASRQGVRGTGELFF. As DNA, the CDR3 is TGTGCCAGTAGACAAGGGGTGAGGGGGACCGGGGAGCTGTTTTTT. The chain is built from TRBV19 and TRBJ2-2, with TRBD1 as a possible D gene (6 bases). The V end was cut by 6 bases, the J end by 5 bases, with 16 bases between. There are 15 residues in the CDR3. Germline CDR1 and CDR2: LNHDA and SQIVND (reference sequence).

In its sample, this clonotype was seen a few times. The gene calls are TRBV6-5 and TRBJ2-7, with D uncertain. CDR3 length equals 14 residues. V lost 5 bases and J 2 bases, leaving 13 bases between the germline ends. CDR1 and CDR2 from the germline V gene are MNHEY and SVGAGI. CDR3 sequence: CASSKRQVAYEQYF. CDR3 DNA: TGTGCCAGCAGTAAACGCCAGGTCGCCTACGAGCAGTACTTC.

This clonotype showed up many times. V gene TRBV5-1 combines with J gene TRBJ1-1; no firm D call. CDR3 length: 16 residues. V lost 3 bases and J lost 8, with 23 bases in between. CDR1 SGHRS and CDR2 YFSETQ come from the germline V gene. The CDR3 nucleotides read TGCGCCAGCAGCTCCCAGACGTTCGAGATAAACAACGAAGCTTTCTTT. Protein product: CASSSQTFEINNEAFF.

V is TRBV18 and J is TRBJ1-6; D is possibly TRBD1 (5 bases). The CDR3 loop spans 14 amino acids. Looked up from germline, CDR1 is KGHSH and CDR2 is LQKENI. V was cut by 5 bases and J by 6 bases, with 11 bases left in between. CDR3 nucleotide sequence: TGTGCCAGCTCATCGGGAGGGGCTAATTCACCCCTCCACTTT. Translated, it gives CASSSGGANSPLHF. Complete variable domain (other parts from reference TRBV18 and TRBJ1-6): NAGVMQNPRHLVRRRGQEARLRCSPMKGHSHVYWYRQLPEEGLKFMVYLQKENIIDESGMPKERFSAEFPKEGPSILRIQQVVRGDSAAYFCASSSGGANSPLHFGNGTRLTVT.